Below, 9 T cell receptor beta chains from the same sample are listed, as sequenced in a study of T cell changes during pregnancy in multiple sclerosis. Data came from immunoSEQ multiplex PCR; TCRdb stores just in-frame clones and leaves some out. This table holds around 100,000 clones, about 90% found once. The source material was peripheral blood, sampled after pregnancy. All receptors come from a female donor with multiple sclerosis, enrolled in a pregnancy study.

The chain joins TRBV5-1 to TRBJ2-2, with D hard to call. Germline values: CDR1 SGHRS, CDR2 YFSETQ. V lost 4 bases and J 7 bases, leaving 11 bases between the germline ends. There are 13 residues in the CDR3. CDR3 amino acids: CASSLLEHGELFF. The CDR3 nucleotides are TGCGCCAGCAGCCTCTTGGAGCACGGGGAGCTGTTTTTT. The full variable domain, with the rest looked up from reference TRBV5-1 and TRBJ2-2, is KAGVTQTPRYLIKTRGQQVTLSCSPISGHRSVSWYQQTPGQGLQFLFEYFSETQRNKGNFPGRFSGRQFSNSRSEMNVSTLELGDSALYLCASSLLEHGELFFGEGSRLTVL.

The chain couples TRBV9 to TRBJ1-6; D ambiguous. Germline V gives CDR1 SGDLS, CDR2 YYNGEE. The CDR3 runs 14 residues. Trimming cost V 3 bases and J 7 bases, with 11 bases left between them. The CDR3 region has the DNA TGTGCCAGCAGCGCGGGTCTGATGAATTCACCCCTCCACTTT. Protein: CASSAGLMNSPLHF.

This chain joins TRBV6-6 and TRBJ2-4; TRBD2 matches at 7 bases. The CDR3 spans 15 residues. CDR1 and CDR2 from the germline V gene are MNHNY and SVGAGI (reference sequence). Trimming cost V 5 bases and J 3 bases; bases outside gene matches: 7. This CDR3 reads CASSTSGTIKNIQYF. CDR3 nucleotide sequence: TGTGCCAGCAGTACCTCCGGGACTATCAAAAACATTCAGTACTTC.

The chain joins TRBV19 to TRBJ2-5; D perhaps matches TRBD1 (5 bases). The CDR3 runs to 15 residues. V gave up 4 bases and J gave up 1 base, with 13 bases separating them. The V gene's germline CDR1 is LNHDA and CDR2 SQIVND (reference sequence). DNA for the CDR3: TGTGCCAGTAGTACTCGGACAAGCCTCCAAGAGACCCAGTACTTC. It translates to CASSTRTSLQETQYF.

DNA for the CDR3: TGTGCCAGCTCTCCATTGACTAGCACCGGGGAGCTGTTTTTT. It specifies CASSPLTSTGELFF. This sequence joins TRBV18 and TRBJ2-2; D possibly corresponds to TRBD2 (6 bases). The CDR3 runs 14 residues. Per germline, CDR1 KGHSH and CDR2 LQKENI. V shed 6 bases and J shed 4 bases, with 12 bases lying between them.

The sample holds a few counts of this clone. The CDR3 DNA is TGTGCCAGCAGCCTCGCGGAGGGGTTCGATGAAAAACTGTTTTTT. Translation gives CASSLAEGFDEKLFF. The genes are TRBV7-2 and TRBJ1-4; possibly TRBD1 for D (5 bases). In germline, CDR1 is SGHTA, CDR2 FQGNSA. CDR3 length: 15 residues. V dropped 5 bases and J dropped 6 bases, with 16 bases sitting between them.

This chain connects TRBV11-3 to TRBJ2-1; 10 bases line up with TRBD1. From germline, CDR1 is SGHNT and CDR2 YENEEA. The V segment lost 0 bases and the J segment 14 bases; nucleotides outside the gene matches: 4. The CDR3 has 13 residues. CDR3 DNA: TGTGCCAGCAGCTTAGAGGTGACAGGGGGCAAGTTCTTC. It encodes CASSLEVTGGKFF.

This clone was seen just once. The chain links TRBV10-3 to TRBJ2-5; D possibly corresponds to TRBD1 (7 bases). There are 14 residues in the CDR3. Trimming pared 6 bases from V and 1 base from J, leaving 12 bases between. Per the germline V gene, CDR1 is ENHRY and CDR2 is SYGVKD. CDR3: CAISRGTVQETQYF. The CDR3 DNA is TGTGCCATCAGCCGGGGGACAGTCCAAGAGACCCAGTACTTC.

The genes are TRBV2 and TRBJ2-5; TRBD1 matches at 9 bases. Germline assignment: CDR1 SNHLY and CDR2 FYNNEI. J was trimmed by 0 bases and V by 8 bases; bases with no gene match: 4. CDR3 size: 14 residues. CDR3 protein: CASRQGGNQETQYF. Written as DNA, the CDR3 is TGTGCCAGCCGACAGGGGGGGAACCAAGAGACCCAGTACTTC.